This T cell receptor (beta chain) was captured in a study of early stage breast cancer tumors. Overall study context: ER+/PR+/HER2- status applied to about 70% of the 16 invasive breast tumors. Seven or eight ER+/PR+/HER2- tumors were invasive ductal; a few were invasive lobular.

Repertoires were generated with immunoSEQ multiplex PCR, while TCRdb's copy carries only in-frame clones and drops some. Among 25,000 to 30,000 clones listed, 75% to 85% were seen once. Whole-study results and caveats: Compared with adjacent normal breast tissue, tumors showed 2 to 3-fold greater T cell density and higher clonality. Tumor and normal breast were distinguished via blood comparison in most of the 16 patients.

The CDR3 loop spans 15 amino acids. V was clipped by 5 bases and J by 6 bases, with 17 bases between them. Germline values: CDR1 SGHNT, CDR2 YENEEA. This clone occurred once. The antigen is undetermined. This TCR derives from a person between 55 and 69 years old with breast cancer. The sample taken for sequencing was blood. This chain connects TRBV11-3 to TRBJ2-1, with D possibly being TRBD2 (7 bases). The CDR3 reads CASSGRGEGRNEQFF. As DNA, the CDR3 is TGTGCCAGCAGCGGAAGGGGGGAGGGCCGCAATGAGCAGTTCTTC.